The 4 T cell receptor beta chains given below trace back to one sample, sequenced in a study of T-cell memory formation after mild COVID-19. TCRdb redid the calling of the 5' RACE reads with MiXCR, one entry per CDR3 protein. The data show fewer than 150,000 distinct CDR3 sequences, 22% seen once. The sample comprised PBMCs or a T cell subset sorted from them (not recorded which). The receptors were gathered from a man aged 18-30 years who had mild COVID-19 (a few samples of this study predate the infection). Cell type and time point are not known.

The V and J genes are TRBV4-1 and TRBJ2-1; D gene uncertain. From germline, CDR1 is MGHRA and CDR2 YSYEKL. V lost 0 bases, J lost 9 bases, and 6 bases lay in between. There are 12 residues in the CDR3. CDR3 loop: CASSQDLSEQFF. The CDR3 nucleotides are TGCGCCAGCAGCCAAGACCTAAGTGAGCAGTTCTTC.

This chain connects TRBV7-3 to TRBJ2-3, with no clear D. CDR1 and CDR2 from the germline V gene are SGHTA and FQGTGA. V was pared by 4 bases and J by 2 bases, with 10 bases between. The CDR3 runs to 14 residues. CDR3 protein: CASSSAGFTDTQYF. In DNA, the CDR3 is TGTGCCAGCAGCTCCGCCGGATTCACAGATACGCAGTATTTT.

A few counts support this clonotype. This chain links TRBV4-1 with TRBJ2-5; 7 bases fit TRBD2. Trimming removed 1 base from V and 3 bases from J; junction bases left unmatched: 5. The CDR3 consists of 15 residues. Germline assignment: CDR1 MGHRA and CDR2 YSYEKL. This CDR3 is CASSQVGEGKETQYF. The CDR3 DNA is TGCGCCAGCAGCCAAGTTGGGGAGGGGAAAGAGACCCAGTACTTC.

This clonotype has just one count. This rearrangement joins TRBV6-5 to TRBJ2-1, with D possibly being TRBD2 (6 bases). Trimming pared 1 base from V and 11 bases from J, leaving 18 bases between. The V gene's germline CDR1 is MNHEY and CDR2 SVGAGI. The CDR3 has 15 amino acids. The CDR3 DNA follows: TGTGCCAGCAGTTACTTTGAATTAGGAGGGTGGAAGCAGTTCTTC. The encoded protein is CASSYFELGGWKQFF.